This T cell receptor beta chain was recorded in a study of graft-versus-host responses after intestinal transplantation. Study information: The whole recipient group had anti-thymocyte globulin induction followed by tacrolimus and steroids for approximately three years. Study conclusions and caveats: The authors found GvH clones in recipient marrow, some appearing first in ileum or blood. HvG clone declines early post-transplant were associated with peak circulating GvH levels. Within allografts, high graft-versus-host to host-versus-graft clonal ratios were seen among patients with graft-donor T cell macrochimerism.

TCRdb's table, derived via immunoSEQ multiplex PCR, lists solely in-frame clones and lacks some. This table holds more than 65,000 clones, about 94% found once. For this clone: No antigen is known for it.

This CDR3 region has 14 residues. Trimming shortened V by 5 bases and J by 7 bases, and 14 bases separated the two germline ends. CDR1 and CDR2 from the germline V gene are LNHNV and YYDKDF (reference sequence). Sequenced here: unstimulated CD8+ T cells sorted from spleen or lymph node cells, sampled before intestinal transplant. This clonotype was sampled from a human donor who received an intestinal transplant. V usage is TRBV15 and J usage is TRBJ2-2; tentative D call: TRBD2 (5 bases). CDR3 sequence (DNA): TGTGCCACCAGCCCACTAGTGGTGGTCGGGGAGCTGTTTTTT. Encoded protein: CATSPLVVVGELFF.